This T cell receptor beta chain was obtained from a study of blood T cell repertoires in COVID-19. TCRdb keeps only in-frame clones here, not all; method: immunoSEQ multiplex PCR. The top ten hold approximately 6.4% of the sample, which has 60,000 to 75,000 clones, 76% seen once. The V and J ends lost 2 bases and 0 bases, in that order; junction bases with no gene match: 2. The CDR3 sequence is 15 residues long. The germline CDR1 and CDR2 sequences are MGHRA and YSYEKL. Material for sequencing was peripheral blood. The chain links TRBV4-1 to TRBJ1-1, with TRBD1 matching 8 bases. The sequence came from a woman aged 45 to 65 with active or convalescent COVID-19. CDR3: CASSQRTGLNTEAFF. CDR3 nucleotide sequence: TGCGCCAGCAGCCAACGGACAGGGTTGAACACTGAAGCTTTCTTT.